These 10 T cell receptor beta chains originate from one sample sequenced in a study of TIL therapy for anti-PD-1-resistant metastatic lung cancer. The immunoSEQ assay was v3. Measured with immunoSEQ multiplex PCR; TCRdb has only the in-frame clones, and not every one. The table records tens of thousands of clones, about 86% of them present only once. The time point denotes: pre-treatment sample, taken before nivolumab and TIL therapy. Source: blood, taken at baseline. The origin of the receptors is a person aged 25-79 years with non-small cell lung cancer.

V is TRBV2 and J is TRBJ2-1; D unresolved. Trimming pared 6 bases from V and 10 bases from J, leaving 7 bases between. Germline V CDR1 and CDR2: SNHLY, FYNNEI. The CDR3 length is 10 residues. CDR3 region: CASSRVEQFF. The CDR3 coding sequence is TGTGCCAGCAGCCGTGTGGAGCAGTTCTTC.

The genes are TRBV7-8 and TRBJ2-1; TRBD2 might be the D (6 bases). The CDR3 totals 13 residues. V was cut by 1 base and J by 9 bases, with 10 bases left in between. The germline CDR1 and CDR2 sequences are SGHVS and FQNEAQ. This CDR3 is CASSLVEGIEQFF. CDR3 bases: TGTGCCAGCAGCTTAGTGGAGGGTATTGAGCAGTTCTTC. Full variable domain (missing parts from reference TRBV7-8 and TRBJ2-1): GAGVSQSPRYKVAKRGQDVALRCDPISGHVSLFWYQQALGQGPEFLTYFQNEAQLDKSGLPSDRFFAERPEGSVSTLKIQRTQQEDSAVYLCASSLVEGIEQFFGPGTRLTVL.

The chain has TRBV7-9 and TRBJ1-2; D remains ambiguous. Trimming cost V 3 bases and J 3 bases, with 8 bases left between them. CDR1 is SEHNR, CDR2 FQNEAQ, per germline (reference sequence). This CDR3 has 13 residues. The CDR3 loop is CASSLRVDYGYTF. CDR3 coding DNA: TGTGCCAGCAGCTTGAGGGTGGACTATGGCTACACCTTC.

This clone was recorded a few times. J is TRBJ1-6 and V is TRBV7-3; D gene uncertain. Germline V lookup: CDR1 SGHTA, CDR2 FQGTGA. The V end lost 5 bases, the J end lost 10 bases, and 15 bases lay between the germline ends. CDR3 size: 14 residues. DNA of the CDR3: TGTGCCAGCAGCCTTTCTGACCCTATCTCACCCCTCCACTTT. Amino acid sequence: CASSLSDPISPLHF.

This chain connects TRBV19 to TRBJ2-3, with D perhaps TRBD1 (7 bases). The CDR3 runs to 13 residues. V lost 11 bases and J 4 bases, leaving 16 bases between the germline ends. In germline, CDR1 is LNHDA, CDR2 SQIVND (reference sequence). The CDR3 nucleotides are TGTGCCGCCCGGGCAGGGGGGTCAGATACGCAGTATTTT. It yields the protein CAARAGGSDTQYF.

There are a few counts of this clone. The V gene is TRBV19, the J gene TRBJ1-4; no reliable D call. Per germline, CDR1 LNHDA and CDR2 SQIVND (reference sequence). V lost 3 bases and J lost 5, with 7 bases in between. The CDR3 loop spans 13 amino acids. This chain's CDR3 is CASSIAGNEKLFF. CDR3 coding DNA: TGTGCCAGTAGTATTGCCGGAAATGAAAAACTGTTTTTT.

V gene TRBV11-2 combines with J gene TRBJ2-7; 10 positions match TRBD2. Losses at the gene ends were 1 base for V and 7 bases for J; bases not matched to a gene: 4. The CDR3 totals 14 residues. Per germline, CDR1 SGHAT and CDR2 FQNNGV. CDR3 sequence: CASSLGLAGEEQYF. In nucleotides, the CDR3 is TGTGCCAGCAGCTTAGGGCTAGCGGGAGAGGAGCAGTACTTC.

There are a few counts of this clone. This chain uses TRBV6-2 or TRBV6-3 with TRBJ1-5; no definite D call. V was shortened by 5 bases and J by 4 bases, with 12 bases between the two germline ends. CDR3 length: 14 residues. Germline-derived CDR1 and CDR2 are MNHEY and SVGEGT. This CDR3 reads CASSDPGGNQPQHF. CDR3 nucleotides: TGTGCCAGCAGTGACCCGGGAGGGAATCAGCCCCAGCATTTT.

This chain connects TRBV28 to TRBJ1-3, with 10 nucleotides matching TRBD1. Germline V CDR1 and CDR2: MDHEN, SYDVKM. The CDR3 is 16 residues long. Trimming at V came to 3 bases and at J to 0 bases, leaving 2 bases not matched to a gene. CDR3 coding DNA: TGTGCCAGCAGTTTGAGGACAGGGGGCTCTGGAAACACCATATATTTT. It specifies CASSLRTGGSGNTIYF. Filled out from reference TRBV28 and TRBJ1-3, the complete variable domain reads DVKVTQSSRYLVKRTGEKVFLECVQDMDHENMFWYRQDPGLGLRLIYFSYDVKMKEKGDIPEGYSVSREKKERFSLILESASTNQTSMYLCASSLRTGGSGNTIYFGEGSWLTVV.

The chain is built from TRBV11-2 and TRBJ2-1, with D perhaps being TRBD1 or TRBD2 (6 bases each). This CDR3 is built from 15 residues. The V end was cut by 4 bases, the J end by 3 bases, with 13 bases between. Germline CDR1 SGHAT, CDR2 FQNNGV. The CDR3: CASSWERGVYNEQFF. For the CDR3, the DNA is TGTGCCAGCAGCTGGGAGAGGGGGGTCTACAATGAGCAGTTCTTC.